Shown below are 23 T cell receptor beta chains from a single sample sequenced in a study of T cells in Graves' hyperthyroidism and ophthalmopathy. TCR beta CDR3 regions were amplified from RNA transcripts. A set of HTBI primers served as the primers for a first-round RT-PCR of the TCR CDR3. TCRdb fed the multiplex PCR reads into MiXCR, producing one record per CDR3 protein. In the table there are around 600,000 distinct CDR3 sequences, 13% to 15% of which are singletons. Sequenced input: blood. Receptor source: a woman between 50 and 59 years old with Graves' ophthalmopathy.

This clonotype came up many times. This sequence joins TRBV18 and TRBJ2-5, with D unresolved. Per the germline V gene, CDR1 is KGHSH and CDR2 is LQKENI. The V end was cut by 2 bases, the J end by 1 base, with 11 bases between. The CDR3 sequence is 15 residues long. CDR3 DNA: TGTGCCAGCTCACCAGGTGCCTTCTCCCAAGAGACCCAGTACTTC. Protein product: CASSPGAFSQETQYF.

This clonotype was counted many times. The V call is TRBV5-1, the J call TRBJ2-6; possibly TRBD1 for D (6 bases). V lost 3 bases and J 2 bases, leaving 9 bases between the germline ends. This CDR3 spans 15 amino acids. Germline CDR1 reads SGHRS; CDR2 reads YFSETQ. CDR3 amino acids: CASSSYRAGANVLTF. The CDR3 bases are TGCGCCAGCAGCTCGTACAGGGCTGGGGCCAACGTCCTGACTTTC.

This clonotype was seen more than once but under ten times. For the CDR3, the DNA is TGTGCCAGCAGCCGAGGACAGAGAAACTATGGCTACACCTTC. The encoded protein is CASSRGQRNYGYTF. This chain uses TRBV7-2 with TRBJ1-2; D perhaps matches TRBD1 (6 bases). Germline V gene data show CDR1 as SGHTA and CDR2 as FQGNSA. The CDR3 covers 14 residues. Trimming shortened V by 5 bases and J by 2 bases, and 12 bases separated the two germline ends.

This clonotype was seen at least ten times. The V gene is TRBV4-3, the J gene TRBJ2-7, with D hard to call. Germline V gene data show CDR1 as LGHNA and CDR2 as YSLEER. Trimming removed 1 base from V and 2 bases from J, with 9 bases in between. This CDR3 comprises 14 residues. The CDR3 DNA follows: TGCGCCAGCAGCCAAGCCGGACGCCCCTACGAGCAGTACTTC. This encodes CASSQAGRPYEQYF.

This clonotype was counted many times. V usage is TRBV3-1 and J usage is TRBJ2-3; 8 nucleotides align to TRBD2. The V and J ends lost 4 bases and 6 bases, in that order; junction bases with no gene match: 6. This CDR3 has 14 amino acids. The germline V gene encodes CDR1 LGHDT and CDR2 YNNKEL (reference sequence). CDR3 bases: TGTGCCAGCAGCCCATTTGCGGGAGGTGATACGCAGTATTTT. Translating it yields CASSPFAGGDTQYF.

The chain combines TRBV6-2 or TRBV6-3 with TRBJ2-7; unclear D gene. The CDR3 length is 12 residues. Germline values: CDR1 MNHEY, CDR2 SVGEGT. Trimming left V 6 bases short and J 4 bases short, with 10 bases between. CDR3 loop: CASRKQIYEQYF. The CDR3 nucleotides read TGTGCCAGCAGGAAACAGATTTACGAGCAGTACTTC.

This clonotype was detected ten times or more. V gene TRBV12-3 or TRBV12-4 combines with J gene TRBJ2-7, with TRBD1 matching 7 bases. Trimming cost V 5 bases and J 2 bases; bases outside gene matches: 3. The CDR3 contains 13 residues. CDR3 residues: CASSRQGTYEQYF. CDR3 nucleotides: TGTGCCAGCAGTCGACAGGGTACCTACGAGCAGTACTTC.

This clonotype was seen at least ten times. The chain combines TRBV20-1 with TRBJ2-3; no clear D gene. The CDR3 runs to 16 residues. The germline V gene encodes CDR1 DFQATT and CDR2 SNEGSKA (reference sequence). Trimming left V 1 base short and J 1 base short, with 15 bases between. The CDR3 region has the DNA TGCAGTGCTAGAGGTCCCCCCCTTCGAGGCACAGATACGCAGTATTTT. Its translation: CSARGPPLRGTDTQYF.

The chain carries TRBV4-3 and TRBJ2-1; 13 bases agree with TRBD2. The V gene's germline CDR1 is LGHNA and CDR2 YSLEER. The CDR3 runs to 17 residues. The V segment lost 0 bases and the J segment 7 bases; nucleotides outside the gene matches: 6. CDR3 region: CASSQDLLAGGPNEQFF. The DNA for the CDR3 is TGCGCCAGCAGCCAAGACCTACTAGCGGGAGGGCCTAATGAGCAGTTCTTC.

Comment on this clonotype: One base away lies a much larger clone, so this may be a sequencing read error. The chain employs TRBV14 and TRBJ1-6, with 7 nucleotides matching TRBD1. Germline loops: CDR1 SGHDN, CDR2 FVKESK. The CDR3 sequence is 18 residues long. DNA of the CDR3: TGTGCCAGCAGCCATGACAGGGCAGCCAGCTCCTATAATTCACCCCTCCGCTTT. It specifies CASSHDRAASSYNSPLRF. Using reference TRBV14 and TRBJ1-6 for the parts outside the CDR3, the full variable domain is EAGVTQFPSHSVIEKGQTVTLRCDPISGHDNLYWYRRVMGKEIKFLLHFVKESKQDESGMPNNRFLAERTGGTYSTLKVQPAELEDSGVYFCASSHDRAASSYNSPLRFGNGTRLTVT.

This clonotype was seen at least ten times. The chain recombines TRBV5-1 with TRBJ2-1; TRBD2 aligns across 9 bases. Germline CDR1 SGHRS, CDR2 YFSETQ. V shed 4 bases and J 5 bases; nucleotides not matched to a gene: 1. CDR3 length: 13 amino acids. The DNA for the CDR3 is TGCGCCAGCAGCCAGCGGGGGGACAATGAGCAGTTCTTC. Its translation is CASSQRGDNEQFF.

This clonotype was picked up a small number of times. This chain connects TRBV6-1 to TRBJ1-4; no clear D. V lost 2 bases and J 5 bases, leaving 15 bases between the germline ends. The CDR3 sequence is 16 residues long. The germline V gene encodes CDR1 MNHNS and CDR2 SASEGT. The CDR3 bases are TGTGCCAGCAGTGAATTGACGGGGTCGAGGAATGAAAAACTGTTTTTT. Translation gives CASSELTGSRNEKLFF.

This clonotype was counted at least ten times. This sequence joins TRBV5-1 and TRBJ1-4; 10 nucleotides match TRBD1. V was clipped by 4 bases and J by 8 bases; unmatched bases: 11. The germline CDR1 and CDR2 sequences are SGHRS and YFSETQ. The CDR3 extends over 16 amino acids. CDR3 region: CASSPQRWDRGEKLFF. The CDR3 nucleotides are TGCGCCAGCAGCCCCCAACGGTGGGACAGGGGAGAAAAACTGTTTTTT.

This clonotype came up a few times. The chain is built from TRBV20-1 and TRBJ2-1; 7 positions agree with TRBD2. With V trimmed by 3 bases and J by 10 bases, 6 bases remained unmatched. CDR1 DFQATT and CDR2 SNEGSKA come from the germline V gene (reference sequence). This CDR3 region has 12 residues. For the CDR3, the DNA is TGCAGTGCTAGTCGGCTAGCGGAAGAGCAGTTCTTC. This translates into CSASRLAEEQFF.

This clonotype has only a few counts. The genes are TRBV16 and TRBJ1-4, with a tentative D call TRBD1 (6 bases). V gave up 5 bases and J gave up 4 bases, with 11 bases separating them. Germline CDR1 reads KGHSY; CDR2 reads FQNENV. The CDR3 is made up of 14 amino acids. CDR3 nucleotides: TGTGCCAGCAGCAGGGGGATTGGTAATGAAAAACTGTTTTTT. Residues: CASSRGIGNEKLFF.

This clonotype appeared many times. The rearrangement links TRBV3-1 to TRBJ1-5, with 9 bases aligning to TRBD1. Germline V CDR1 and CDR2: LGHDT, YNNKEL (reference sequence). The CDR3 has 14 residues. The junction had 2 bases not matched to a gene; V was cut back by 3 bases and J by 5 bases. The CDR3 DNA follows: TGTGCCAGCAGCCAGAGGACAGGGGATCAGCCCCAGCATTTT. Translating gives CASSQRTGDQPQHF.

This clonotype was seen at least ten times. This chain joins TRBV30 and TRBJ2-7; D uncertain. The CDR3 is made up of 11 amino acids. Trimming removed 3 bases from V and 2 bases from J, with 5 bases in between. Germline lookup yields CDR1 GTSNPN and CDR2 SVGIG (reference sequence). The CDR3 region is CAWSGTYEQYF. The DNA of the CDR3 is TGTGCCTGGAGCGGAACCTACGAGCAGTACTTC.

This clonotype showed up many times. This chain links TRBV7-9 with TRBJ1-4; 8 bases match TRBD1. The CDR3 runs 15 residues. The V and J ends lost 1 base and 5 bases, in that order; junction bases with no gene match: 3. Germline-derived CDR1 and CDR2 are SEHNR and FQNEAQ (reference sequence). CDR3 sequence reads: CASSLGDRRNEKLFF. CDR3 sequence (DNA): TGTGCCAGCAGCTTAGGGGACAGGAGAAATGAAAAACTGTTTTTT.

This clonotype was recorded at least ten times. The J gene is TRBJ1-2, the V gene TRBV28, with 7 nucleotides matching TRBD1. After removal of 7 bases from V and 6 bases from J, the junction contained 20 bases not matched to a gene. Germline V gene sequence: CDR1 MDHEN, CDR2 SYDVKM. The CDR3 is 17 amino acids. The CDR3 DNA reads TGTGCCAGCACCCTACCTTGGACAGGTCCAAGACCGAATGGCTACACCTTC. It codes for CASTLPWTGPRPNGYTF.

This clonotype was observed at least ten times. CDR3 nucleotide sequence: TGTGCCAGCAGCGTATCCAGCGGATCCTACAATGAGCAGTTCTTC. Its translation: CASSVSSGSYNEQFF. The gene calls are TRBV12-3 or TRBV12-4 and TRBJ2-1, with D maybe TRBD2 (5 bases). The CDR3 length is 15 residues. Trimming left V 6 bases short and J 1 base short, with 13 bases between.

This clonotype turned up a few times. The chain recombines TRBV6-6 with TRBJ2-7, with D perhaps TRBD1 or TRBD2 (6 bases each). Germline V gene data show CDR1 as MNHNY and CDR2 as SVGAGI (reference sequence). There are 13 residues in the CDR3. Trimming left V 3 bases short and J 7 bases short, with 13 bases between. The CDR3 DNA sequence: TGTGCCAGCAGTTATTCGGGGGCGAAAGAGCAGTACTTC. It specifies CASSYSGAKEQYF.

The sample holds many counts of this clonotype. The chain links TRBV12-3 or TRBV12-4 to TRBJ1-6; 9 bases fit TRBD1. The length of the CDR3 is 15 residues. The trim removed 5 bases at V and 5 bases at J, leaving 4 bases unmatched. The DNA of the CDR3 is TGTGCCAGCAGTCCCCGGACAGGGGATAATTCACCCCTCCACTTT. Translating gives CASSPRTGDNSPLHF.

This clonotype was seen more than once but under ten times. This chain connects TRBV9 to TRBJ2-7; 12 positions match TRBD2. The germline CDR1 and CDR2 sequences are SGDLS and YYNGEE. This CDR3 region has 20 residues. Trimming removed 7 bases from V and 2 bases from J; junction bases left unmatched: 22. The CDR3 protein is CASSPEDGLAGGRFAYEQYF. CDR3 in DNA: TGTGCCAGCTCACCAGAAGATGGGCTAGCGGGAGGGCGATTCGCCTACGAGCAGTACTTC.